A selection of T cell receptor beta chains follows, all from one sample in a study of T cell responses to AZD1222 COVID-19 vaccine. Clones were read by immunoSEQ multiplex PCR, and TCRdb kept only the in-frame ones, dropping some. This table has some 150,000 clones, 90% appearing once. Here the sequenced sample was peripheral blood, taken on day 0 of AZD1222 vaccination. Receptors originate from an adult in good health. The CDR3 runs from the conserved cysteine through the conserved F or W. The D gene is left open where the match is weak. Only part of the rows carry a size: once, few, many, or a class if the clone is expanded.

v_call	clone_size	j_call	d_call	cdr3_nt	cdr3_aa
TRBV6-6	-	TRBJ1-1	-	TGTGCCAGTAATACTTTGAACACTGAAGCTTTCTTT	CASNTLNTEAFF
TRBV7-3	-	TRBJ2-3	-	TGTGCCAGCAGCTTAACGGGGTCCACAGATACGCAGTATTTT	CASSLTGSTDTQYF
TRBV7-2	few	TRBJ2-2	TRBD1	TGTGCCAGCAGCTTTGGGACAGGGGGCATCGGCGGGGAGCTGTTTTTT	CASSFGTGGIGGELFF
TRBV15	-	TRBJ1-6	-	TGTGCCACCAGCAGGGAGACAGGCTCCTATAATTCACCCCTCCACTTT	CATSRETGSYNSPLHF
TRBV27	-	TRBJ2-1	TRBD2	TGTGCCAGCAGCTTCTTCGGGCGGGAGGCCTACAATGAGCAGTTCTTC	CASSFFGREAYNEQFF
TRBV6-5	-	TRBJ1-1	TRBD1	TGTGCCAGCAGTTACTCTACAGGGGCGAACACTGAAGCTTTCTTT	CASSYSTGANTEAFF
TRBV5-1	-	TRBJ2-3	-	TGCGCCAGCAGCTTGGAGTCTAGGCGGGATACGCAGTATTTT	CASSLESRRDTQYF
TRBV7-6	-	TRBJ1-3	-	TGTGCCAGCAGCTTAGAATGGGTCAGGGATTTTGGAAACACCATATATTTT	CASSLEWVRDFGNTIYF
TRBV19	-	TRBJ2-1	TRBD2	TGTGCCAGTAGTAATAGCGGGATCAATGAGCAGTTCTTC	CASSNSGINEQFF
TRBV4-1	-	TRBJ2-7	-	TGCGCCAGCAGCCCACTTCCAGGCTACGAGCAGTACTTC	CASSPLPGYEQYF
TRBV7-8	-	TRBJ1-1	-	TGTGCCAGCAGCTACTACACTGAAGCTTTCTTT	CASSYYTEAFF
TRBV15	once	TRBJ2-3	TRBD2	TGTGCCACCAGCCGATCGACTAGCGGGGGGGATACGCAGTATTTT	CATSRSTSGGDTQYF
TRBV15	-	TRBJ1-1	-	TGTGCCACCAGTCCTCTCGGCACTGAAGCTTTCTTT	CATSPLGTEAFF
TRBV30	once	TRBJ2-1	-	TGTGCCTGGAGCAACTTGGGTCGGGGGACAGTAGGCGATGAGCAGTTCTTC	CAWSNLGRGTVGDEQFF
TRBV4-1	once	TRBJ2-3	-	TGCGCCAGCAGCCAAGACCCGGGACTCAATACGCAGTATTTT	CASSQDPGLNTQYF
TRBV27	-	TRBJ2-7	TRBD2	TGTGCCAGCAGTTCTCTTCATTCGGCGGGAGGGATTTACGAGCAGTACTTC	CASSSLHSAGGIYEQYF
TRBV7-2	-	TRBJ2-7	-	TGTGCCAGCAGCTTAACAGGGAATCAACGTCTGCCCCTTTACGAGCAGTACTTC	CASSLTGNQRLPLYEQYF
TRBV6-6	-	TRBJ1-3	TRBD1	TGTGCCAGTGGGAGGGGGACAGTGGGAAACACCATATATTTT	CASGRGTVGNTIYF
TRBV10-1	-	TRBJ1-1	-	TGCGCCAGCAGAGGAGTCTCGGGAGGGGTCACTGAAGCTTTCTTT	CASRGVSGGVTEAFF
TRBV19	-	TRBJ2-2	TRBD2	TGTGCCAGTAATGGGCGGGAGTTGGCCGGGGAGCTGTTTTTT	CASNGRELAGELFF
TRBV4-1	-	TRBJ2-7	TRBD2	TGCGCCAGCAGCCAATTTAGCGGGAGAGTCAGTTTCTACGAGCAGTACTTC	CASSQFSGRVSFYEQYF
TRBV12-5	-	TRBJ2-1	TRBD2	TGTGCTAGTGGTTTGTCGGCTAGCGGTTACAATGAGCAGTTCTTC	CASGLSASGYNEQFF
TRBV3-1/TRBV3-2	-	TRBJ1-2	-	TGTGCCAGCAGCCTCCGGACCGTCGGATTCTATGGCTACACCTTC	CASSLRTVGFYGYTF
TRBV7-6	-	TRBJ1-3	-	TGTGCCAGCAGCAAAGCGAGGTTCTCTGGAAACACCATATATTTT	CASSKARFSGNTIYF
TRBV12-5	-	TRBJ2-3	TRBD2	TGTGCTAGTGGTCTGGGGACTAGCGGGAGGACAGATACGCAGTATTTT	CASGLGTSGRTDTQYF
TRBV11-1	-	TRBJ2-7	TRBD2	TGTGCCAGCAGCTTTGACGCGGCGGGAGCCTACGAGCAGTACTTC	CASSFDAAGAYEQYF
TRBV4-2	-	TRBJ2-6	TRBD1	TGTGCCAGCGGAAAGACAGGGATCAGTTCTGGGGCCAACGTCCTGACTTTC	CASGKTGISSGANVLTF
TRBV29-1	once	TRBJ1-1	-	TGCAGCGTCGCAACAGGCATGAACACTGAAGCTTTCTTT	CSVATGMNTEAFF
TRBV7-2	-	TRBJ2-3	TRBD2	TGTGCCAGCAGCTTAGGACGGCTAGCGGGAGTTATAGATACGCAGTATTTT	CASSLGRLAGVIDTQYF
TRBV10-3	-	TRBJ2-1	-	TGTGCCATCAGTGAGCTCAGCGGGTCCTACAATGAGCAGTTCTTC	CAISELSGSYNEQFF
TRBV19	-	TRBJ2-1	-	TGTGCCAGTAGTCCCTGGGGAGTCTACAATGAGCAGTTCTTC	CASSPWGVYNEQFF
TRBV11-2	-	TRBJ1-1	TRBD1	TGTGCCAGCAGCTTAGGCCGGACAGGGATTGACACTGAAGCTTTCTTT	CASSLGRTGIDTEAFF
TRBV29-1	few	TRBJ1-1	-	TGCAGCGTTGCCCAGGGTTTGAACACTGAAGCTTTCTTT	CSVAQGLNTEAFF
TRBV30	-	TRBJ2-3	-	TGTGCCTGGAGTGTCGCCCGGGATAGTGTTGGGTATTTT	CAWSVARDSVGYF
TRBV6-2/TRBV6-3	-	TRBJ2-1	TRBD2	TGTGCCAGCAGTTACGGGACTAGCGGTTCCTACAATGAGCAGTTCTTC	CASSYGTSGSYNEQFF
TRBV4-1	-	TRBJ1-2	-	TGCGCCAGCAGCCAAAATCGACGACGCTATGGCTACACCTTC	CASSQNRRRYGYTF
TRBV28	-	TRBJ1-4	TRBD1	TGTGCCAGCAGTCCCGCCTGGAAGGGGGCTGTTGAAAAACTGTTTTTT	CASSPAWKGAVEKLFF
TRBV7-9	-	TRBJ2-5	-	TGTGCCAGCAGCTCGGGGACGGACCAAGAGACCCAGTACTTC	CASSSGTDQETQYF
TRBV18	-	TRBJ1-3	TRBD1	TGTGCCAGCTCACCACGGGCTGGGGACAGGGGGTCTGGAAACACCATATATTTT	CASSPRAGDRGSGNTIYF
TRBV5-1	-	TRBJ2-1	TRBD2	TGCGCCAGCAGCGGAAGACTAGCGGATGAGCAGTTCTTC	CASSGRLADEQFF
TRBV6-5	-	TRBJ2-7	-	TGTGCCAGCAGTGACTCCGTAGCGGCTTACGAGCAGTACTTC	CASSDSVAAYEQYF